This is a list of T cell receptor beta chains from one sample in a study of PD-L1 blockade in urothelial cancer. TCRdb's copy holds only in-frame clones and misses some; the assay was immunoSEQ multiplex PCR. There are 45,000 or so clones in the sample; approximately 89% occur only once, and roughly 3.9% lies in the top ten. This material consisted of PBMCs, taken around atezolizumab (anti-PD-L1) treatment. These receptors came from an elderly man with urothelial cancer. The CDR3 runs from the conserved cysteine through the conserved F or W. A D gene is named only where the DNA matches it firmly. Size is omitted from some rows. Given values are once, few, many or a class for expanded clones.

j_call,clone_size,v_call,d_call,cdr3_aa,cdr3_nt
TRBJ2-7,once,TRBV4-1,TRBD1,CASAPGQGYEQYF,TGCGCCAGCGCTCCGGGACAGGGCTACGAGCAGTACTTC
TRBJ2-1,.,TRBV11-3,.,CASSFDSGDYNEQFF,TGTGCCAGCAGCTTTGATTCGGGGGACTACAATGAGCAGTTCTTC
TRBJ1-5,.,TRBV19,TRBD1,CASSMGQVPNQPQHF,TGTGCCAGTAGTATGGGACAGGTCCCGAATCAGCCCCAGCATTTT
TRBJ1-1,.,TRBV29-1,.,CSVGVLVDTEAFF,TGCAGCGTTGGAGTTTTGGTGGACACTGAAGCTTTCTTT
TRBJ2-1,.,TRBV7-9,TRBD2,CASSSLSSGGAGEQFF,TGTGCCAGCAGCTCACTGTCTAGCGGAGGGGCGGGCGAGCAGTTCTTC
TRBJ1-5,few,TRBV28,.,CASSWGDQPQHF,TGTGCCAGCAGTTGGGGGGATCAGCCCCAGCATTTT
TRBJ1-2,.,TRBV25-1,.,CASSDRGKEDGYTF,TGTGCCAGCAGTGACAGGGGAAAGGAGGATGGCTACACCTTC
TRBJ2-1,.,TRBV4-3,TRBD2,CASSPTSGRGSEQFF,TGCGCCAGCAGCCCGACTAGCGGGAGAGGAAGTGAGCAGTTCTTC
TRBJ2-5,.,TRBV7-6,TRBD1,CASSPQGQGETQYF,TGTGCCAGCAGCCCACAAGGACAGGGAGAGACCCAGTACTTC
TRBJ1-2,few,TRBV7-2,.,CASSLDPVVANYGYTF,TGTGCCAGCAGCTTAGATCCGGTTGTCGCTAACTATGGCTACACCTTC
TRBJ2-3,.,TRBV4-3,TRBD1,CASSQQGVTDTQYF,TGCGCCAGCAGCCAACAGGGGGTTACAGATACGCAGTATTTT
TRBJ2-2,once,TRBV29-1,TRBD2,CSVIGTSGREGTNTGELFF,TGCAGCGTTATCGGGACTAGCGGGAGGGAGGGTACGAACACCGGGGAGCTGTTTTTT
TRBJ2-5,.,TRBV6-1,.,CASSTTLASEETQYF,TGTGCCAGCAGTACTACCCTAGCTTCCGAAGAGACCCAGTACTTC
TRBJ1-2,.,TRBV5-6,TRBD1,CASSRGQGDTYGYTF,TGTGCCAGCAGCCGAGGACAGGGTGATACCTATGGCTACACCTTC
TRBJ2-5,.,TRBV6-6,TRBD1,CASRLTGGTFQETQYF,TGTGCCAGCAGACTGACAGGGGGCACGTTCCAAGAGACCCAGTACTTC
TRBJ1-2,.,TRBV30,TRBD1,CAWSIGQGESDYTF,TGTGCCTGGAGTATTGGACAGGGAGAAAGTGACTACACCTTC
TRBJ2-2,.,TRBV18,.,CASSPPTGNTGELFF,TGTGCCAGCTCACCACCGACAGGGAACACCGGGGAGCTGTTTTTT
TRBJ2-3,.,TRBV5-4,TRBD2,CASSSGLAGMDTQYF,TGTGCCAGCAGCTCGGGACTAGCGGGGATGGATACGCAGTATTTT
TRBJ1-1,.,TRBV19,.,CASSIGSFNTEAFF,TGTGCCAGTAGTATAGGTTCTTTCAACACTGAAGCTTTCTTT